Listed below are T cell receptor beta chains from one sample, sequenced in a study of OX40 agonist ivuxolimab in advanced cancers. Some clones are missing from TCRdb's copy, which holds only in-frame ones; the method was immunoSEQ multiplex PCR. The table records tens of thousands of clones, roughly 86% of them present only once. This material consisted of CD4+ or CD8+ T cells sorted from blood, taken in a trial of the OX40 agonist ivuxolimab. The receptors here all came from an adult with an advanced solid tumor such as melanoma, head and neck, liver or kidney cancer. CDR3s include the opening cysteine and the closing phenylalanine or tryptophan. D genes are given only for firm matches. The size of a clone is reported for some rows only, either as once, few or many, or as a class for expanded clones.

V gene	CDR3 length	clone size	D gene	J gene	CDR3 protein	CDR3 DNA
TRBV5-1	16	once	TRBD2	TRBJ2-1	CASSLGGTQATNEQFF	TGCGCCAGCAGCCTGGGGGGGACGCAGGCGACCAATGAGCAGTTCTTC
TRBV25-1	12	NA	TRBD1	TRBJ1-5	CASRQGDRPQHF	TGTGCCAGCAGACAGGGGGATCGGCCCCAGCATTTT
TRBV5-1	16	few	NA	TRBJ1-1	CASSLNLRGENTEAFF	TGCGCCAGCAGCTTAAATCTGAGAGGGGAGAACACTGAAGCTTTCTTT
TRBV5-4	14	NA	NA	TRBJ2-7	CASSSPGPPYEQYF	TGTGCCAGCAGTTCCCCGGGACCCCCCTACGAGCAGTACTTC
TRBV7-8	14	once	NA	TRBJ2-1	CASSLGIPNNEQFF	TGTGCCAGCAGCTTAGGAATCCCCAACAATGAGCAGTTCTTC
TRBV6-7	16	few	TRBD1	TRBJ1-5	CASSADRDASNQPQHF	TGTGCCAGCAGCGCTGACAGGGATGCTAGCAATCAGCCCCAGCATTTT
TRBV28	15	NA	NA	TRBJ2-5	CASSSAQLQQETQYF	TGTGCCAGCAGTTCGGCCCAGCTACAACAAGAGACCCAGTACTTC
TRBV7-3	14	NA	NA	TRBJ2-1	CASSPRAAYNEQFF	TGTGCCAGCAGCCCAAGGGCCGCCTACAATGAGCAGTTCTTC
TRBV10-1	14	NA	NA	TRBJ1-3	CASSDGNSGDTIYF	TGCGCCAGCAGTGACGGAAACTCTGGAGACACCATATATTTT
TRBV27	20	NA	TRBD2	TRBJ2-7	CASSYEPPGVSGRARGEQYF	TGTGCCAGCAGTTACGAGCCCCCGGGAGTTAGCGGGAGGGCCCGCGGCGAGCAGTACTTC
TRBV29-1	14	NA	TRBD2	TRBJ2-1	CSVPLAGPNNEQFF	TGCAGCGTTCCCCTAGCGGGTCCTAACAATGAGCAGTTCTTC
TRBV10-3	15	NA	NA	TRBJ2-2	CAISPLRSGEGELFF	TGTGCCATCAGTCCTCTAAGAAGCGGAGAGGGGGAGCTGTTTTTT
TRBV11-2	15	NA	NA	TRBJ2-3	CASSWGRRSTDTQYF	TGTGCCAGCAGCTGGGGACGTCGGAGCACAGATACGCAGTATTTT
TRBV9	14	NA	NA	TRBJ2-3	CASSSGPWSDTQYF	TGTGCCAGCAGCTCCGGACCCTGGTCAGATACGCAGTATTTT
TRBV19	15	NA	TRBD1	TRBJ2-5	CASSPQTGAVETQYF	TGTGCCAGTAGTCCTCAGACAGGGGCAGTTGAGACCCAGTACTTC
TRBV10-3	14	NA	TRBD2	TRBJ2-1	CAISGGPGGSEQFF	TGTGCCATCAGTGGAGGTCCGGGAGGCAGCGAGCAGTTCTTC
TRBV27	15	NA	TRBD2	TRBJ2-1	CATSKREGPYNEQFF	TGTGCCACCTCGAAGCGGGAGGGCCCCTACAATGAGCAGTTCTTC
TRBV5-1	15	NA	TRBD1	TRBJ1-2	CASSLVGQGNDGYTF	TGCGCCAGCAGCTTGGTGGGACAGGGGAACGATGGCTACACCTTC
TRBV5-1	13	few	NA	TRBJ1-1	CASSPNLVDKAFF	TGCGCCAGCAGCCCCAACCTCGTGGACAAAGCTTTCTTT
TRBV9	13	NA	NA	TRBJ1-2	CASSPHEGLGYTF	TGTGCCAGCAGCCCTCATGAGGGGCTTGGCTACACCTTC
TRBV6-5	11	NA	NA	TRBJ2-7	CAAGRSYEQYF	TGTGCCGCAGGGAGATCCTACGAGCAGTACTTC